The source of this TCR beta chain is a study of shared clonotypes between healthy human individuals (dated by TCRdb to about 2020). Regarding the study in general: The cohort included three men and two women between 18 and 49 years of age. To estimate repertoire size and how much clonotype sharing occurs between individuals, the study deeply sequenced the blood TCR repertoires of 5 or 6 healthy adults. Libraries were prepared and TCR repertoires were sequenced by different laboratories using diverse techniques, in order to increase sequencing depth and limit assay-specific biases. Between about 0.94 and 8.9 billion PBMCs per donor were obtained by leukapheresis.

There are 16 amino acids in the CDR3, from cysteine to phenylalanine inclusive. Kept here is only the CDR3 DNA, which spans 48 bases and is read in frame from base 1. The junction carries 16 bases between V and J, which are trimmed by 3 bases and 5 bases respectively. Via the germline V gene (reference sequence), CDR1 is LNHDA and CDR2 SQIVND. The donors were healthy, HIV-negative adults who had no recently reported acute infections or vaccinations. Every donor was a Caucasian adult living in Nashville, Tennessee, USA. In the unsorted samples, approximately 85 million PBMCs were counted, and genomic DNA was extracted using the QIAamp DNA Blood Mini kit. Blood was obtained by leukapheresis, after which PBMCs were separated by Ficoll-Histopaque density gradient centrifugation and cryopreserved in liquid nitrogen vapor phase. Using the deep immunoSEQ assay, multiplex PCR amplified TCR CDR3 regions from genomic DNA. Genomic DNA extracted from each cell subset was distributed evenly over all wells of several immunoSEQ 96-well plates, and each plate served as one replicate. For unsorted PBMC, each replicate PCR was loaded with 250 to 300 ng genomic DNA, equivalent to 30,000 or so T cell genomes. Ten immunoSEQ deep assay plates were used to sequence unsorted PBMC genomic DNA. The purified libraries were quantified using a Qubit 3.0 fluorometer, sized with a Bioanalyzer 2100, and then quantified again using the KAPA Library Quantification kit. Each immunoSEQ 96-well plate was sequenced on its own single-read 150-cycle Illumina NextSeq 550 flow cell. The paper's processing steps were these. Because the immunoSEQ output included only junctional sequences and no quality scores, the filtering could not be the same as the filtering used for full-length reads. To assign V/J genes and CDR3, sequences were annotated against IMGT germline references using PyIR, a Python wrapper for IgBLAST v1.9. Reads were removed for weak V/J assignments (E-value above 1e-6), missing CDR3, stop codons, out-of-frame junctions, or ambiguous translated residues. V3J clonotypes were defined as sequences sharing the same inferred V gene, J gene, and CDR3 amino acid sequence. Percentage overlap between repertoires was computed as shared unique clonotypes divided by the size of the smaller repertoire. RTK rarefaction, the Chao1 estimator, and Recon v2.1 estimates of unobserved clonotypes were used to assess repertoire richness. Not all clones reach the TCRdb copy of this immuneACCESS table, which keeps in-frame sequences only. Checked studies attribute under half of the gap to unresolved V genes and leave the rest unexplained. V and J calls and clone size are copied from that table; D and trimming were computed from the DNA. This sample lists 400,000 to 550,000 clones; around 80% were detected once. The biggest ten clones account for roughly 12% of the sample.

About this clone itself: Its binding antigen is unknown. No much larger clonotype is one base removed from it; base qualities were not supplied.

General conclusions and limits of the study: Sampling was limited to blood, and TCR repertoires in tissue likely differ from TCR repertoires in blood. Pairwise subsampling indicated that sequencing depth was expected to affect the degree of clonotype sharing among donors. Because the study included only a small number of donors, the genetic and exposure-history diversity represented was limited.

The sequence derives from a woman aged 35 to 49 in good health. Some clones in this sample may be carry-over from other donors' samples. The chain is made from TRBV19 and TRBJ2-2, and perhaps TRBD1 as D gene, on 5 matching bases. The material sequenced was PBMCs. The CDR3 loop reads CASSIPVAGLTGELFF. The sequenced DNA: TGTGCCAGTAGTATCCCGGTGGCAGGGTTGACCGGGGAGCTGTTTTTT.